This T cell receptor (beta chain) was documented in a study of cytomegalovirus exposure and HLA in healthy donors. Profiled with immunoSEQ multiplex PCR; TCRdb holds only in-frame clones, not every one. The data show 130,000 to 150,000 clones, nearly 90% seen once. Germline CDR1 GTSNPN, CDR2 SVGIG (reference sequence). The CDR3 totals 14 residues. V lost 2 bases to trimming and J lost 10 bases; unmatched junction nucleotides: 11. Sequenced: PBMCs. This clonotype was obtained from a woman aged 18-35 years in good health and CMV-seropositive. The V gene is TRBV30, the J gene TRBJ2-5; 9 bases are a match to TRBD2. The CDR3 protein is CAWSWWGGRGNQYF. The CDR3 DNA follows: TGTGCCTGGAGTTGGTGGGGCGGGAGGGGCAACCAGTACTTC.